This TCR beta chain was identified during a study of cytomegalovirus exposure and HLA in healthy donors. As regards this clone: The antigen is undetermined.

PCR amplification relied on 60 Vbeta primers (plus 13 Jbeta primers). The data were produced by immunoSEQ multiplex PCR, yet TCRdb's version contains in-frame clones alone and is incomplete. The sample records about 140,000 clones, approximately 83% being singletons. Findings and caveats of the study: It was in a later analysis that TCR association rates were seen to vary by HLA locus, highest for DRB1 and lowest for HLA-C. The only immune exposure information that was available was CMV serostatus. A prior analysis recorded that most TCR beta V segments were productive about 90% or about 30% of the time.

The CDR3 runs to 15 residues. V shed 5 bases and J 4 bases; nucleotides not matched to a gene: 10. Germline V gives CDR1 LNHDA, CDR2 SQIVND (reference sequence). Sequencing was done on a sample of PBMCs. This sequence joins TRBV19 and TRBJ1-2; 7 nucleotides align to TRBD1. This TCR came from a male donor in good health and CMV-seronegative. The CDR3 sequence is CASSVTTGWSYGYTF. The DNA for the CDR3 is TGTGCCAGTAGTGTTACGACAGGGTGGTCCTATGGCTACACCTTC.